The 15 T cell receptor beta chains presented below share a single source sample, sequenced in a study of T cells in Graves' hyperthyroidism and ophthalmopathy. The source material, RNA transcripts, was used to amplify TCR beta CDR3 regions. The HTBI primer set drove a first-round RT-PCR of the TCR CDR3. TCRdb re-derived calls from the multiplex PCR reads in MiXCR, one entry per CDR3 protein. The sample yields more than 500,000 distinct CDR3 sequences, 15% to 20% seen once. Sequenced: blood. The origin of the receptors is a woman aged 25-40 years with Graves' ophthalmopathy.

This clonotype was picked up many times. The CDR3 coding sequence is TGTGCCAGCACCCGGACAGGGGAAGAGACCCAGTACTTC. As protein: CASTRTGEETQYF. The chain employs TRBV11-2 and TRBJ2-5; 9 bases align to TRBD1. The CDR3 consists of 13 residues. The germline CDR1 and CDR2 sequences are SGHAT and FQNNGV. Trimming removed 7 bases from V and 3 bases from J; junction bases left unmatched: 3. Together with reference TRBV11-2 and TRBJ2-5, the CDR3 gives the full variable domain: EAGVAQSPRYKIIEKRQSVAFWCNPISGHATLYWYQQILGQGPKLLIQFQNNGVVDDSQLPKDRFSAERLKGVDSTLKIQPAKLEDSAVYLCASTRTGEETQYFGPGTRLLVL.

The rearrangement joins TRBV28 to TRBJ2-2; 9 bases are shared with TRBD2. Unmatched junction bases numbered 3, after V lost 5 bases and J lost 11 bases. The CDR3 is 12 residues long. The V gene's germline CDR1 is MDHEN and CDR2 SYDVKM. The CDR3 coding sequence is TGTGCCAGCAGTGGGACTAGCTTAGAGCTGTTTTTT. Its translation: CASSGTSLELFF.

This clonotype came up many times. The rearrangement uses TRBV28 and TRBJ1-5, with D unclear. V shed 6 bases and J shed 4 bases, with 7 bases lying between them. The CDR3 covers 12 residues. Looked up from germline, CDR1 is MDHEN and CDR2 is SYDVKM. The chain's CDR3 is CASRPANQPQHF. Written as DNA, the CDR3 is TGTGCCAGCAGGCCAGCAAATCAGCCCCAGCATTTT.

The chain recombines TRBV19 with TRBJ2-3; no firm D call. Trimming shortened V by 4 bases and J by 6 bases, and 8 bases separated the two germline ends. The CDR3 sequence is 12 residues long. Germline CDR1 reads LNHDA; CDR2 reads SQIVND (reference sequence). CDR3 amino acids: CASSTNSDTQYF. CDR3 DNA sequence: TGTGCCAGTAGTACTAATTCGGATACGCAGTATTTT.

This clonotype was counted at least ten times. V and J are TRBV20-1 and TRBJ2-5, with 10 positions matching TRBD2. Germline-derived CDR1 and CDR2 are DFQATT and SNEGSKA (reference sequence). CDR3 length: 14 residues. Unmatched junction bases numbered 1, after V lost 0 bases and J lost 3 bases. The DNA of the CDR3 is TGCAGTGCTAGAGATGGACTAGCGGAAGAGACCCAGTACTTC. It translates to CSARDGLAEETQYF.

The table lists this clonotype with a few counts. The CDR3 sequence is CASDYTGTGFKQYF. The CDR3 region has the DNA TGTGCCAGCGACTATACCGGGACAGGGTTCAAGCAGTACTTC. This chain uses TRBV6-2 or TRBV6-3 with TRBJ2-7; 9 bases are a match to TRBD1. The length of the CDR3 is 14 residues. Germline CDR1 and CDR2: MNHEY and SVGEGT. Trimming took 8 bases from V and 8 from J; bases not matched to a gene: 13.

This clonotype was found many times. The V call is TRBV20-1, the J call TRBJ2-1, with 9 bases lining up with TRBD2. Germline lookup yields CDR1 DFQATT and CDR2 SNEGSKA (reference sequence). CDR3 length: 14 residues. J lost 3 bases, V lost 5 bases, and 5 bases had no gene match. The CDR3 spells CSARSGSGYNEQFF. CDR3 bases: TGCAGTGCTCGTAGCGGGAGCGGCTACAATGAGCAGTTCTTC.

This clonotype appeared many times. V and J are TRBV18 and TRBJ2-5, with D perhaps TRBD1 or TRBD2 (6 bases each). V lost 2 bases and J lost 3, with 10 bases in between. The germline V gene has CDR1 KGHSH and CDR2 LQKENI. CDR3 length: 14 residues. CDR3 coding DNA: TGTGCCAGCTCACCATACAGGGAGGAAGAGACCCAGTACTTC. It is translated as CASSPYREEETQYF.

Of note for this clonotype: The conserved closing phenylalanine or tryptophan is absent in this CDR3, likely reflecting a read error. The genes are TRBV7-2 and TRBJ2-7, with a tentative D call TRBD2 (5 bases). Between the trimmed V and J ends, which lost 4 bases and 7 bases, there was a span of 11 bases. The germline CDR1 and CDR2 sequences are SGHTA and FQGNSA. This CDR3 contains 12 residues. CDR3 loop: CASSSSGMEQYL. The DNA for the CDR3 is TGTGCCAGCAGCTCTTCGGGGATGGAGCAGTACCTC.

This clonotype came up many times. J is TRBJ2-7 and V is TRBV11-2; 10 bases agree with TRBD1. The ends lost 4 bases at V and 3 bases at J; junction bases unmatched: 0. Germline CDR1 is SGHAT and CDR2 is FQNNGV. This CDR3 contains 13 residues. The CDR3 reads CASSWDRGYEQYF. CDR3 DNA: TGTGCCAGCAGCTGGGACAGGGGCTACGAGCAGTACTTC. Together with reference TRBV11-2 and TRBJ2-7, the CDR3 gives the full variable domain: EAGVAQSPRYKIIEKRQSVAFWCNPISGHATLYWYQQILGQGPKLLIQFQNNGVVDDSQLPKDRFSAERLKGVDSTLKIQPAKLEDSAVYLCASSWDRGYEQYFGPGTRLTVT.

The chain has TRBV27 and TRBJ2-1; TRBD1 aligns across 9 bases. The CDR3 length is 16 residues. CDR1 and CDR2 from the germline V gene are MNHEY and SMNVEV (reference sequence). V trimming: 5 bases; J trimming: 3 bases; junction bases outside the gene matches: 8. Here the CDR3 DNA reads TGTGCCAGCAGTCATGGCCGGGACAGGGACTACAATGAGCAGTTCTTC. Its protein is CASSHGRDRDYNEQFF.

This clonotype was observed many times. The V gene is TRBV11-2, the J gene TRBJ2-1; no reliable D call. V was clipped by 1 base and J by 6 bases, with 13 bases between them. The CDR3 consists of 15 residues. Germline V gene sequence: CDR1 SGHAT, CDR2 FQNNGV. The CDR3 nucleotides read TGTGCCAGCAGCTTAGTAACTGACCCTCCCAATGAGCAGTTCTTC. Its protein product is CASSLVTDPPNEQFF.

A few counts support this clonotype. This chain uses TRBV6-1 with TRBJ1-3; D is unresolved. Germline V CDR1 and CDR2: MNHNS, SASEGT. The CDR3 sequence is 13 residues long. The ends were cut back, 10 bases at V and 3 bases at J, with 13 bases in the middle. CDR3 loop: CATAWGFGNTIYF. The DNA of the CDR3 is TGTGCCACTGCCTGGGGTTTTGGAAACACCATATATTTT.

The DNA for the CDR3 is TGTGCCAGCAGGACAACTACAGCCTCTGGGGCCAACGTCCTGACTTTC. Amino acids: CASRTTTASGANVLTF. V is TRBV6-1 and J is TRBJ2-6; no clear D gene. The V end lost 6 bases, the J end lost 0 bases, and 12 bases lay between the germline ends. This CDR3 is 16 amino acids long. Looked up from germline, CDR1 is MNHNS and CDR2 is SASEGT.

This sequence joins TRBV5-1 and TRBJ2-5; D remains unclear. V dropped 5 bases and J dropped 5 bases, with 10 bases sitting between them. Per germline, CDR1 SGHRS and CDR2 YFSETQ. The CDR3 loop spans 12 amino acids. This chain's CDR3 is CASRSSLETQYF. CDR3 DNA sequence: TGCGCCAGCAGGAGTAGTCTTGAGACCCAGTACTTC.